Below, 5 T cell receptor beta chains from the same sample are listed, as sequenced in a study of response to subunit inactivated influenza vaccine. TCRdb itself ran the RT-PCR reads through MiXCR, one entry per CDR3 protein. The sample includes 590,000 or so distinct CDR3 sequences, about 14% of them seen just once. The sequenced sample was PBMCs from blood, obtained 14 days before vaccination. The receptors stem from a man over 45 who received an inactivated influenza vaccine.

This clonotype was counted at least ten times. The chain has TRBV4-3 and TRBJ2-3; D gene uncertain. Trimming cost V 6 bases and J 0 bases, with 7 bases left between them. Looked up from germline, CDR1 is LGHNA and CDR2 is YSLEER. The CDR3 totals 13 residues. The CDR3 nucleotides are TGCGCCAGCAGTGAACGGAGCACAGATACGCAGTATTTT. Encoded protein: CASSERSTDTQYF.

CDR3 sequence (DNA): TGTGCCAGCAGCCAACGGACTAGCGGGAGTTTTGGAGAGCAGTTCTTC. Translation: CASSQRTSGSFGEQFF. The chain employs TRBV4-2 and TRBJ2-1, with TRBD2 matching over 13 bases. The CDR3 is 16 residues long. Germline V gives CDR1 LGHNA, CDR2 YNFKEQ. V shed 2 bases and J 10 bases; nucleotides not matched to a gene: 8.

The gene calls are TRBV4-2 and TRBJ2-1; TRBD2 aligns across 9 bases. The V gene end was trimmed by 10 bases and the J gene end by 1 base; junction bases not matched to a gene: 17. CDR3 size: 18 residues. CDR1 and CDR2 from the germline V gene are LGHNA and YNFKEQ. CDR3 region: CAIGPLRTGLASYNEQFF. CDR3 DNA sequence: TGTGCCATCGGCCCCCTACGAACCGGACTAGCGTCCTACAATGAGCAGTTCTTC.

J is TRBJ1-1 and V is TRBV5-1; tentative D call: TRBD1 (6 bases). Germline V gene sequence: CDR1 SGHRS, CDR2 YFSETQ. The V end was cut by 4 bases, the J end by 6 bases, with 16 bases between. CDR3 length: 14 amino acids. The CDR3 sequence: CASSKLQGGAEAFF. The DNA of the CDR3 is TGCGCCAGCAGCAAACTACAGGGAGGGGCTGAAGCTTTCTTT. Variable domain in full (rest from reference TRBV5-1 and TRBJ1-1): KAGVTQTPRYLIKTRGQQVTLSCSPISGHRSVSWYQQTPGQGLQFLFEYFSETQRNKGNFPGRFSGRQFSNSRSEMNVSTLELGDSALYLCASSKLQGGAEAFFGQGTRLTVV.

There are a few counts of this clonotype. V usage is TRBV25-1 and J usage is TRBJ2-7; D might be TRBD2 (6 bases). CDR3 length: 12 residues. CDR1 and CDR2 (germline): MGHDK, SYGVNS. Trimming left V 5 bases short and J 4 bases short, with 9 bases between. The CDR3 nucleotides read TGTGCCAGCAGTTGGGGGGAATACGAGCAGTACTTC. This sequence encodes CASSWGEYEQYF.